A single sample is the source of the 7 T cell receptor beta chains below, sequenced in a study of T cells after yellow fever vaccination (dated by TCRdb to the late 2010s). The sample's treatment or condition, from its label and the paper: live attenuated yellow fever vaccine strain. Library construction relied on 5' RACE. TCRdb shows the sequencer as Illumina HiSeq 2500. Using fastp trimming at Q25 and MiXCR clonotype assembly, TCRdb reanalyzed the public sequencing data and kept in-frame beta chains. Merged by CDR3 protein, the rows form single entries marked with the most common genes and DNA. Across this sample there are about 220,000 distinct CDR3 sequences, with over 6.5% seen only once. Approximately 1.1% of the sample comes from the top ten. Sample: CD4+ T cells sorted from PBMCs, taken on the day of the yellow fever booster vaccination. These TCRs come from a man under 40 who received the YFV17D yellow fever vaccine.

In its sample, this clonotype was seen many times. The chain links TRBV7-2 to TRBJ2-7; D is ambiguous. Trimming removed 2 bases from V and 3 bases from J, with 8 bases in between. The CDR3 runs 13 residues. Germline V gives CDR1 SGHTA, CDR2 FQGNSA. This CDR3 is CASSLYYYYEQYF. The CDR3 bases are TGTGCCAGCAGCTTATACTACTACTACGAGCAGTACTTC.

This clonotype was observed a few times. This chain links TRBV7-2 with TRBJ2-3; D perhaps matches TRBD1 (5 bases). CDR1 is SGHTA, CDR2 FQGNSA, per germline. This CDR3 spans 16 amino acids. V was clipped by 4 bases and J by 3 bases, with 17 bases between them. The DNA of the CDR3 is TGTGCCAGCAGCTCCCAGTTCTGGGGCGCAACAGATACGCAGTATTTT. It encodes CASSSQFWGATDTQYF.

This clonotype was counted between two and nine times. The chain carries TRBV7-2 and TRBJ2-1; D is unresolved. The V gene's germline CDR1 is SGHTA and CDR2 FQGNSA. V shed 7 bases and J shed 8 bases, with 21 bases lying between them. This CDR3 has 15 amino acids. The CDR3 region is CASIPTPSVFYEQFF. In DNA, the CDR3 is TGTGCCAGCATTCCTACACCGTCCGTTTTCTATGAGCAGTTCTTC.

This clonotype was found a few times. V gene TRBV7-3 combines with J gene TRBJ2-1; D gene unclear. Germline V lookup: CDR1 SGHTA, CDR2 FQGTGA. The CDR3 loop spans 16 amino acids. V lost 1 base, J lost 0 bases, and 10 bases lay in between. The CDR3 DNA sequence: TGTGCCAGCAGCTTAAGTCCCTCGAGCTCCTACAATGAGCAGTTCTTC. It yields the protein CASSLSPSSSYNEQFF.

The table lists this clonotype with a few counts. The chain recombines TRBV19 with TRBJ2-4, with D perhaps being TRBD1 or TRBD2 (5 bases each). V lost 6 bases, J lost 6 bases, and 18 bases lay in between. CDR1 LNHDA and CDR2 SQIVND come from the germline V gene (reference sequence). The CDR3 length is 15 residues. The CDR3 loop is CASRKTSGGGNIQYF. CDR3 sequence (DNA): TGTGCCAGTAGAAAGACCTCGGGTGGGGGAAACATTCAGTACTTC.

DNA for the CDR3: TGCAGTGCCCGGAGGGGGTCAGGAGATCAGCCCCAGCATTTT. This sequence encodes CSARRGSGDQPQHF. The chain recombines TRBV20-1 with TRBJ1-5, with a weak D call TRBD1 (6 bases). The V gene's germline CDR1 is DFQATT and CDR2 SNEGSKA (reference sequence). The germline V and J ends were trimmed by 6 bases and 5 bases, with 17 bases remaining between them. The CDR3 extends over 14 amino acids.

This clonotype appeared a few times. This chain uses TRBV20-1 with TRBJ1-1, with TRBD1 identical over 9 bases. The germline V gene encodes CDR1 DFQATT and CDR2 SNEGSKA (reference sequence). V shed 6 bases and J 1 base; nucleotides not matched to a gene: 6. The CDR3 has 14 residues. The CDR3 spells CSANTGGENTEAFF. CDR3 sequence (DNA): TGCAGTGCCAATACAGGGGGCGAGAACACTGAAGCTTTCTTT.